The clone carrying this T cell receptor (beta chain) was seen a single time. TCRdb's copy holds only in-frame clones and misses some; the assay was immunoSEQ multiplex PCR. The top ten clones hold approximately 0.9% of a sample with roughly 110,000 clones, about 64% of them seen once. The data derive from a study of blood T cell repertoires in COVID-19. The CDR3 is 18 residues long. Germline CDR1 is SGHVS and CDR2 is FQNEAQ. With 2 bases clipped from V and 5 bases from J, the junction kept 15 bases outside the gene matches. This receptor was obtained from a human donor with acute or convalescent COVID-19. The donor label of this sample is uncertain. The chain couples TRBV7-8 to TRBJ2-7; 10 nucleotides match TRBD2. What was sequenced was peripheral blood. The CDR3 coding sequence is TGTGCCAGCAGCTTACTATCCAGCGGGGGGGCGGGAAAAAACGAGCAGTACTTC. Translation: CASSLLSSGGAGKNEQYF.